The sequence of this T cell receptor beta chain was determined in a study of blood T cell repertoires in COVID-19. Study context: The cDNA or gDNA used as material had been derived from T cells, B-cell-depleted T cells, or PBMCs.

CDR1 is SGHTA and CDR2 is FQGTGA in the germline V gene. V was clipped by 6 bases and J by 4 bases; unmatched bases: 4. The CDR3 totals 14 residues. Original handling: Nucleated cell counts were estimated from reference gene primer amplification. The protocol was immunoSEQ multiplex PCR, while the TCRdb copy is restricted to in-frame clones and leaves out a portion. The V and J calls and clone size are taken from that table; D and trimming were inferred from the DNA. Found here are some 140,000 clones, about 89% of them singletons; the top ten hold less than 0.6%. The clonotype was recovered from a man in his fifties with acute or convalescent COVID-19. The V call is TRBV7-3, the J call TRBJ2-1, with 9 positions matching TRBD2. What was sequenced was peripheral blood. CDR3 region: CASSRLADYNEQFF. CDR3 DNA sequence: TGTGCCAGCAGTCGACTAGCGGATTACAATGAGCAGTTCTTC.